The 5 T cell receptor beta chains reported below all come from one sample, sequenced in a study of blood T cell repertoires in COVID-19 (dated by TCRdb to 2018 to 2021). Library prep was done by the immunoSEQ multiplex PCR assay. This immuneACCESS table, as held by TCRdb, lists in-frame sequences with V and J called but not all clones. Of the missing ones, under half trace to an unresolved V gene in checked studies; the others have no known cause. For this sample there are roughly 250,000 clones; about 86% appear just once. The ten largest clones add up to over 7.5% of the sample. Sequencing used peripheral blood. These TCRs come from a woman aged 80 or over with acute or convalescent COVID-19.

The CDR3 coding sequence is TGCGCCAGCAGCCGGCCTGGACAGTCGTCCCTAAGCTCCTACAATGAGCAGTTCTTC. As protein: CASSRPGQSSLSSYNEQFF. This chain connects TRBV5-1 to TRBJ2-1, with D possibly TRBD1 on 6 matching bases. The CDR3 is made up of 19 amino acids. V dropped 4 bases and J dropped 0 bases, with 23 bases sitting between them. Per the germline V gene, CDR1 is SGHRS and CDR2 is YFSETQ.

The rearrangement joins TRBV2 to TRBJ2-5; the match to TRBD1 covers 8 bases. Per the germline V gene, CDR1 is SNHLY and CDR2 is FYNNEI. The CDR3 runs to 16 residues. V shed 1 base, J shed 6 bases, and the junction held 10 bases outside the gene matches. CDR3 residues: CASSEDRGYIAKTQYF. The CDR3 DNA is TGTGCCAGCAGTGAAGACAGGGGGTACATCGCCAAGACCCAGTACTTC.

The rearrangement joins TRBV20-1 to TRBJ2-7; 8 nucleotides line up with TRBD1. There are 13 residues in the CDR3. Per the germline V gene, CDR1 is DFQATT and CDR2 is SNEGSKA (reference sequence). With 3 bases clipped from V and 5 bases from J, the junction kept 6 bases outside the gene matches. The CDR3 sequence is CSASTTGAHEQYF. CDR3 sequence (DNA): TGCAGTGCTAGTACGACAGGGGCCCACGAGCAGTACTTC.

V gene TRBV28 combines with J gene TRBJ1-1, with 8 bases that match TRBD1. The germline gives CDR1 MDHEN, CDR2 SYDVKM. V shed 5 bases and J 4 bases; nucleotides not matched to a gene: 9. CDR3 length: 15 amino acids. The CDR3 bases are TGTGCCAGCAGTGAAACAGGGGGTTCGGTCACTGAAGCTTTCTTT. This codes for CASSETGGSVTEAFF.

The chain joins TRBV3-1 (or the pseudogene TRBV3-2) to TRBJ1-6, with a tentative D call TRBD1 (6 bases). Germline values: CDR1 LGHDT, CDR2 YNNKEL (reference sequence). The V end was cut by 0 bases, the J end by 10 bases, with 13 bases between. The CDR3 has 15 amino acids. The CDR3 DNA sequence: TGTGCCAGCAGCCAAGAGGGGGCAATAAGATCACCCCTCCACTTT. It yields the protein CASSQEGAIRSPLHF.